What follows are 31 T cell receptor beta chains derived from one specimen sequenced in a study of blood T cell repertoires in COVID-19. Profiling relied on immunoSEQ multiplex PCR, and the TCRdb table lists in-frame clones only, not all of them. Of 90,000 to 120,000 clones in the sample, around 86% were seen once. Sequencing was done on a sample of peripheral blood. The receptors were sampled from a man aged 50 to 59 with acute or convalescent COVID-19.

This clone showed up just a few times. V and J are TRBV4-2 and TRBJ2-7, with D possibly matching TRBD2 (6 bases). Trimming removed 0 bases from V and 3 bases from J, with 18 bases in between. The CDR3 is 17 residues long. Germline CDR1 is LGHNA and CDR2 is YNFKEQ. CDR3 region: CASSQELFGGASYEQYF. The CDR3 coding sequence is TGTGCCAGCAGCCAAGAGCTTTTCGGGGGAGCCAGCTACGAGCAGTACTTC.

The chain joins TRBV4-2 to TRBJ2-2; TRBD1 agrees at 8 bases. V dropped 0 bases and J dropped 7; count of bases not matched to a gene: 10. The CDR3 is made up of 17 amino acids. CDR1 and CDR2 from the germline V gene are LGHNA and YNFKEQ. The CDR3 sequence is CASSQDGARGLNGELFF. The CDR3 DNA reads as TGTGCCAGCAGCCAAGACGGGGCCAGGGGGCTGAACGGGGAGCTGTTTTTT.

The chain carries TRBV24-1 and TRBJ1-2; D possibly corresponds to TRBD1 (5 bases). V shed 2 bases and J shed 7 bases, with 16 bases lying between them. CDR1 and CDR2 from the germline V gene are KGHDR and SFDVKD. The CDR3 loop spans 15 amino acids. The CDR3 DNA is TGTGCCACCAGTGATTCCCCAGGGCAGGTTGGTGGCTACACCTTC. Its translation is CATSDSPGQVGGYTF.

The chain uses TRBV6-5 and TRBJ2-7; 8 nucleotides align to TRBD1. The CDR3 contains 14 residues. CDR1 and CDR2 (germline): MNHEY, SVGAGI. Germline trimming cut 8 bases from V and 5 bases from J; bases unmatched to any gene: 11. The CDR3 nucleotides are TGTGCCAGCCGCCTACGGACAGGGTACCACGAGCAGTACTTC. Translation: CASRLRTGYHEQYF.

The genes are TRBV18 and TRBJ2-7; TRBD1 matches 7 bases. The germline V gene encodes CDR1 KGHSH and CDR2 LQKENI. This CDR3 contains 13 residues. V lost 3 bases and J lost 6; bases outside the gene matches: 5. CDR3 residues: CASSPRQGSEQYF. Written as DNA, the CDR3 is TGTGCCAGCTCACCGAGACAGGGTTCCGAGCAGTACTTC.

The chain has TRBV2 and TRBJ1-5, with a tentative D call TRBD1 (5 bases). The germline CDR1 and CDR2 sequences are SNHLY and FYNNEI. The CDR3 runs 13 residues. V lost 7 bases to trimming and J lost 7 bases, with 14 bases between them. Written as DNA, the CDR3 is TGTGCCAGCAACCTGGGGGGAGAACAGCCCCAGCATTTT. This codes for CASNLGGEQPQHF.

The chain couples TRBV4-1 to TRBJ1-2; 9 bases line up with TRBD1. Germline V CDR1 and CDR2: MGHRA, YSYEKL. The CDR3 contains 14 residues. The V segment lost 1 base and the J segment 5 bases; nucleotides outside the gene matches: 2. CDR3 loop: CASSQVGQGYGYTF. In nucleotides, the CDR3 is TGCGCCAGCAGCCAAGTGGGACAGGGATATGGCTACACCTTC.

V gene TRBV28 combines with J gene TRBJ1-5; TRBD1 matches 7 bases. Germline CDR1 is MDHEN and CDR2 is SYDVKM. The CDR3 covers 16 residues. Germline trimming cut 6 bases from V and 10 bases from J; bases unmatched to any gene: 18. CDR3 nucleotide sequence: TGTGCCAGCAGGACAGGGCTTAAAATACCACGAGGTCCCCAGCATTTT. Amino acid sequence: CASRTGLKIPRGPQHF.

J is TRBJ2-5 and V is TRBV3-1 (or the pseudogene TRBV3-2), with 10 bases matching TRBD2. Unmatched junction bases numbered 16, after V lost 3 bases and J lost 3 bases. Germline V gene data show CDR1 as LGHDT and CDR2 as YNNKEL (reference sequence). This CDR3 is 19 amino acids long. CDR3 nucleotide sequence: TGTGCCAGCAGCCATCCGAGCGGGACGACTAGCGGGTGGGAAGAGACCCAGTACTTC. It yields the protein CASSHPSGTTSGWEETQYF.

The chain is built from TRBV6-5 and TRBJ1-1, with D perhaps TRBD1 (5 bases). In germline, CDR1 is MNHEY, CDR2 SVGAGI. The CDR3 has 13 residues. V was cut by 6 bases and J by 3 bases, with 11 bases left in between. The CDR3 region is CASRTRGYTEAFF. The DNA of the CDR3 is TGTGCCAGCAGGACTAGGGGCTACACTGAAGCTTTCTTT.

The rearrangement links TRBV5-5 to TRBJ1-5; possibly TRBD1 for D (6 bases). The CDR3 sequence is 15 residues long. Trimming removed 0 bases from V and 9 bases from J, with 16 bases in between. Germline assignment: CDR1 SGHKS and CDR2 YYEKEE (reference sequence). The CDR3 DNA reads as TGTGCCAGCAGCTTGGGACAGGCGCCCTGGGGGCCCCAGCATTTT. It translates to CASSLGQAPWGPQHF.

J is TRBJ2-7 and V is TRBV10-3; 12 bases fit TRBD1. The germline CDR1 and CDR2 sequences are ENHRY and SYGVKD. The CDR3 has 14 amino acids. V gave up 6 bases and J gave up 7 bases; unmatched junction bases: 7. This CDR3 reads CAISGDRGLQEQYF. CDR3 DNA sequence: TGTGCCATCAGCGGGGACAGGGGGCTGCAGGAGCAGTACTTC.

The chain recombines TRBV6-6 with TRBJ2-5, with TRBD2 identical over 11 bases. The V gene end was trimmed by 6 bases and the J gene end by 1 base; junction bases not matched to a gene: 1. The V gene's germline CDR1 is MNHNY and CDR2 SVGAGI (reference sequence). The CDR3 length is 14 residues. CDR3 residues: CASRGTSGQETQYF. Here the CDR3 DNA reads TGTGCCAGCAGAGGGACTAGCGGCCAAGAGACCCAGTACTTC.

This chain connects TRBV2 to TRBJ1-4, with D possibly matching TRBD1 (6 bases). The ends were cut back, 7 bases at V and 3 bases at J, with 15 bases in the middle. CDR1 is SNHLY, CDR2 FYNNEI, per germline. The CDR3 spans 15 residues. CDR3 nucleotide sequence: TGTGCCAGCACCCCTAGGGACACCCCTAATGAAAAACTGTTTTTT. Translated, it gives CASTPRDTPNEKLFF.

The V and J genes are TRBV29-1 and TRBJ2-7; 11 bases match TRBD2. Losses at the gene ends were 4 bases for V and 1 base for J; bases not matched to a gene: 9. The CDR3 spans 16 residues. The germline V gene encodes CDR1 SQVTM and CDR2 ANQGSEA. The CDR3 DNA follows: TGCAGCGTTGCGGGACTAGCGGAGGCAGGGTCCTACGAGCAGTACTTC. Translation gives CSVAGLAEAGSYEQYF.

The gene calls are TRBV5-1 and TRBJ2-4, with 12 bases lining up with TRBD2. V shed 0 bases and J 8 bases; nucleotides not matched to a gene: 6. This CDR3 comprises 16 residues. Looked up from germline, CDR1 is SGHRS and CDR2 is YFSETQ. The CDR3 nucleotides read TGCGCCAGCAGCTTGGGACTAGCGGGAGCAGGGGACATTCAGTACTTC. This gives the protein CASSLGLAGAGDIQYF.

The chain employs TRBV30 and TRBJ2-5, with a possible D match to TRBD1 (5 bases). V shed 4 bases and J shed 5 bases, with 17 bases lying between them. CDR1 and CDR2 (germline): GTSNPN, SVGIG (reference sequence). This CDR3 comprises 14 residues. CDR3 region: CAWTNRGRGETQYF. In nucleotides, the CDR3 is TGTGCCTGGACGAACCGTGGAAGGGGCGAGACCCAGTACTTC.

The CDR3 DNA is TGTGCCAGCAGCCTCTCCGGGACAGCCCAAGAGACCCAGTACTTC. Protein product: CASSLSGTAQETQYF. The chain couples TRBV9 to TRBJ2-5; 7 bases are shared with TRBD1. Germline V gene sequence: CDR1 SGDLS, CDR2 YYNGEE. V was clipped by 4 bases and J by 1 base; unmatched bases: 7. CDR3 length: 15 residues.

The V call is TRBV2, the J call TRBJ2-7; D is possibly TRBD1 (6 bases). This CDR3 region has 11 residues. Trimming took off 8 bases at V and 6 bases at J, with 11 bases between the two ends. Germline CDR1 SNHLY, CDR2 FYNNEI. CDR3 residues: CASSRTVEQYF. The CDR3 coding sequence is TGTGCCAGCTCCCGGACAGTCGAGCAGTACTTC.

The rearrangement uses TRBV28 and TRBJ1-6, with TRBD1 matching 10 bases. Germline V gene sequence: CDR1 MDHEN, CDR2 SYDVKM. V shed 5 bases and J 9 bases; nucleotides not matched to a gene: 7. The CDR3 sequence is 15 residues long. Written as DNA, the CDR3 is TGTGCCAGCAGTATAAGACAGGGGGCTTCTTCACCCCTCCACTTT. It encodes CASSIRQGASSPLHF. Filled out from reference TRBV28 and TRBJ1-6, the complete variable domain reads DVKVTQSSRYLVKRTGEKVFLECVQDMDHENMFWYRQDPGLGLRLIYFSYDVKMKEKGDIPEGYSVSREKKERFSLILESASTNQTSMYLCASSIRQGASSPLHFGNGTRLTVT.

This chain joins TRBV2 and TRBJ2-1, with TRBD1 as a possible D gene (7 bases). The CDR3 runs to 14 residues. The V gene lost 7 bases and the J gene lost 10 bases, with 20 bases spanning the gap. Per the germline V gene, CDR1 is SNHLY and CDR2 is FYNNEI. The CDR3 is CASKKNRGGWEQFF. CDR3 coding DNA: TGTGCCAGCAAAAAGAACAGGGGAGGTTGGGAGCAGTTCTTC.

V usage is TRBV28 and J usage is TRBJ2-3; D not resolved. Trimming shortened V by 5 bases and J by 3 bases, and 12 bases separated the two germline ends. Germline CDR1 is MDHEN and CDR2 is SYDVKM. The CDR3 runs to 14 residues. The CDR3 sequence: CASSTRVSTDTQYF. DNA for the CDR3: TGTGCCAGCAGTACCCGGGTTTCGACAGATACGCAGTATTTT.

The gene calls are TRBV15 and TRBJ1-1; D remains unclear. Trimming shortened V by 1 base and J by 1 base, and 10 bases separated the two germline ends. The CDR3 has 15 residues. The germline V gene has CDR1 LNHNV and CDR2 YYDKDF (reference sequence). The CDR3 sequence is CATSRGGAGNTEAFF. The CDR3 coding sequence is TGTGCCACCAGCAGAGGAGGTGCGGGGAACACTGAAGCTTTCTTT.

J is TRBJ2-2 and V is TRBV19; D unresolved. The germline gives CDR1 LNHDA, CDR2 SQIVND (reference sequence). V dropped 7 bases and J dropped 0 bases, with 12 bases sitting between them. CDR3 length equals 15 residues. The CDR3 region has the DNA TGTGCCAGTACCTGGGCGCCAACGAACACCGGGGAGCTGTTTTTT. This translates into CASTWAPTNTGELFF.

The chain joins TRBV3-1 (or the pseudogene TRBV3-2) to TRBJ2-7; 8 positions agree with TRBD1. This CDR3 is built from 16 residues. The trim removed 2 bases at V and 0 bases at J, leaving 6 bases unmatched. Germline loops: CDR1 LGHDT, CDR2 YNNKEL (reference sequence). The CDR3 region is CASSQWWTGSSYEQYF. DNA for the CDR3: TGTGCCAGCAGCCAATGGTGGACAGGGAGCTCCTACGAGCAGTACTTC.

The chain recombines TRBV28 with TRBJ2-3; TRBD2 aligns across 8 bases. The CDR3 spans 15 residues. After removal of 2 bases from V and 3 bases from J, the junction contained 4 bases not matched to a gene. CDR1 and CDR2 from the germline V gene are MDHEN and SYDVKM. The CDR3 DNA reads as TGTGCCAGCAGTTTACCCGGGAGGGATACAGATACGCAGTATTTT. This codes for CASSLPGRDTDTQYF.

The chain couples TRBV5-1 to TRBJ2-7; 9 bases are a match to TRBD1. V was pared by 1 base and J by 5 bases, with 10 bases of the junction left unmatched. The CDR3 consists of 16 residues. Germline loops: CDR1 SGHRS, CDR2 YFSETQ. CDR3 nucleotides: TGCGCCAGCAGCTTGTTGATTGGGACAGGGCCGCACGAGCAGTACTTC. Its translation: CASSLLIGTGPHEQYF.

The CDR3: CACDGQAHSPLHF. The DNA of the CDR3 is TGTGCCTGTGATGGACAGGCCCATTCACCCCTCCACTTT. The V and J genes are TRBV30 and TRBJ1-6, with 7 positions matching TRBD1. CDR3 length: 13 residues. The V and J ends lost 6 bases and 8 bases, in that order; junction bases with no gene match: 7. Germline V CDR1 and CDR2: GTSNPN, SVGIG (reference sequence).

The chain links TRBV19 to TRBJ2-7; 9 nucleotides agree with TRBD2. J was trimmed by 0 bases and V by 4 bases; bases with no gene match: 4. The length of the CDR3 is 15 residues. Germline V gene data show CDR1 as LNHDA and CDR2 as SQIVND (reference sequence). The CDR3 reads CASSNPGLASYEQYF. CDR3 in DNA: TGTGCCAGTAGTAACCCGGGACTAGCCTCCTACGAGCAGTACTTC.

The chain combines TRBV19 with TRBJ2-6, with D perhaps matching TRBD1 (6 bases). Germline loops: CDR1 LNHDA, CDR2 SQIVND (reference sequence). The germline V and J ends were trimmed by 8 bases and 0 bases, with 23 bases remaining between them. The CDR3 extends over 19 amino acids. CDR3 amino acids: CASLLFGTPRASGANVLTF. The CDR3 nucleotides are TGTGCCAGTCTTCTATTCGGGACACCGAGAGCCTCTGGGGCCAACGTCCTGACTTTC.

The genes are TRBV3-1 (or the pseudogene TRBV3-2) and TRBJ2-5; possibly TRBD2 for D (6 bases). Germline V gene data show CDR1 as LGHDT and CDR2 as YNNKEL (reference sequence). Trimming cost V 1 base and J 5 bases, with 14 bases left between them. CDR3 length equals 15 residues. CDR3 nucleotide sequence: TGTGCCAGCAGCCAAGGGGGCCGGGGGAGTGAGACCCAGTACTTC. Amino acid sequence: CASSQGGRGSETQYF.